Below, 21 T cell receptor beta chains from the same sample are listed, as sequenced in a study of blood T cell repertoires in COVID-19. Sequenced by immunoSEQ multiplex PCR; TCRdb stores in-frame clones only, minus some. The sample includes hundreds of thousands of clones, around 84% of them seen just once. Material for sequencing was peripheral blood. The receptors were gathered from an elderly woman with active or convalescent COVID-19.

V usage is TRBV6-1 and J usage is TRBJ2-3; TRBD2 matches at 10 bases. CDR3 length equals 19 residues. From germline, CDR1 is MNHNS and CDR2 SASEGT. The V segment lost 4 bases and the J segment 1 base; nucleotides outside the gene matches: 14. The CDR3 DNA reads TGTGCCAGCAGTGCCCCGGGGAGCGGGAGGGCCGTTGGCACAGATACGCAGTATTTT. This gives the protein CASSAPGSGRAVGTDTQYF.

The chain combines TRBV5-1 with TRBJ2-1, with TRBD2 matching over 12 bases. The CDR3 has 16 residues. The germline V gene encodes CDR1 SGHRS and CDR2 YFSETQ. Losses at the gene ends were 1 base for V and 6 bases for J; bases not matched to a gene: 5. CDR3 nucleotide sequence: TGCGCCAGCAGCTTGACACTAGCGGGAGGACCCAATGAGCAGTTCTTC. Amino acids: CASSLTLAGGPNEQFF.

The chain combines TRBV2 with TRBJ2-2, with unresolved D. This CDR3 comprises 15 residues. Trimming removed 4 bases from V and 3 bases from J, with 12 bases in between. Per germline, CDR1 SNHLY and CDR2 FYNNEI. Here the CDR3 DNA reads TGTGCCAGCAGTGTCGTTGTCCCTGACACCGGGGAGCTGTTTTTT. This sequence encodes CASSVVVPDTGELFF. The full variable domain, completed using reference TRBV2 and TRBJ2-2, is EPEVTQTPSHQVTQMGQEVILRCVPISNHLYFYWYRQILGQKVEFLVSFYNNEISEKSEIFDDQFSVERPDGSNFTLKIRSTKLEDSAMYFCASSVVVPDTGELFFGEGSRLTVL.

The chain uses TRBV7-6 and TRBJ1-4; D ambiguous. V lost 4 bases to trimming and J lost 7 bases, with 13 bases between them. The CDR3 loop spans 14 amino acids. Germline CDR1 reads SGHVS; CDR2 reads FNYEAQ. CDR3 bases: TGTGCCAGCAGCTCCGTCCAGAAATTTGAAAAACTGTTTTTT. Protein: CASSSVQKFEKLFF. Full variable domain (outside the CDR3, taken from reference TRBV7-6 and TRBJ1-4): GAGVSQSPRYKVTKRGQDVALRCDPISGHVSLYWYRQALGQGPEFLTYFNYEAQQDKSGLPNDRFSAERPEGSISTLTIQRTEQRDSAMYRCASSSVQKFEKLFFGSGTQLSVL.

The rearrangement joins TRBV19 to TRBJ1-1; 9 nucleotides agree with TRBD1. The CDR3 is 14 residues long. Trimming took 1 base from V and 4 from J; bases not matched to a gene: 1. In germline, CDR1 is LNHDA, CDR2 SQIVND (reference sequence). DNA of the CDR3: TGTGCCAGTAGTATAGTGGGACAGGGCACTGAAGCTTTCTTT. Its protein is CASSIVGQGTEAFF.

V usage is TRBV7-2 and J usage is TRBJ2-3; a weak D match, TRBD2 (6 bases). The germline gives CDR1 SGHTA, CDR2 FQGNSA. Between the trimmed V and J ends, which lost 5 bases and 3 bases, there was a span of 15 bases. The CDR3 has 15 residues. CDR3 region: CASSTPVRGTDTQYF. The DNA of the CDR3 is TGTGCCAGCAGCACCCCGGTGCGGGGAACAGATACGCAGTATTTT.

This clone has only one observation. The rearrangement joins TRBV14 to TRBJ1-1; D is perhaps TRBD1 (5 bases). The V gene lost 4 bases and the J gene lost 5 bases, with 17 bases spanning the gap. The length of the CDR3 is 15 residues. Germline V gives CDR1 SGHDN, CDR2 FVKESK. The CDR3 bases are TGTGCCAGCAGCCCCCCCGACGGCGGGGGAACTGAAGCTTTCTTT. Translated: CASSPPDGGGTEAFF.

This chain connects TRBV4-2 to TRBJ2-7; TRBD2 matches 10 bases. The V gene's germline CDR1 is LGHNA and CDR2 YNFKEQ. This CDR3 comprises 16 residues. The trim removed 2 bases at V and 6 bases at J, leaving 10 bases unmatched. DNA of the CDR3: TGTGCCAGCAGCCAAAGTATCCTAGCGGGAGATGGCGAGCAGTACTTC. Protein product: CASSQSILAGDGEQYF.

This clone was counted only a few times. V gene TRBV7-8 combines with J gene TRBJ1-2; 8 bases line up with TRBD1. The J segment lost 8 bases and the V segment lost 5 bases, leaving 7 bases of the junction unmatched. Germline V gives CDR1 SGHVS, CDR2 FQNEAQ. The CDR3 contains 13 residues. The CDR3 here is CASSATGVVGYTF. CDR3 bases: TGTGCCAGCAGCGCGACAGGGGTGGTCGGCTACACCTTC.

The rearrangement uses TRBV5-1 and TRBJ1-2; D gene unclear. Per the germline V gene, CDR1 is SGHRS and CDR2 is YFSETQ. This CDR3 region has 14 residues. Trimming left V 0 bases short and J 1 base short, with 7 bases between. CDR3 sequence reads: CASSLDRNNYGYTF. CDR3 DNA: TGCGCCAGCAGCTTGGACAGAAATAACTATGGCTACACCTTC.

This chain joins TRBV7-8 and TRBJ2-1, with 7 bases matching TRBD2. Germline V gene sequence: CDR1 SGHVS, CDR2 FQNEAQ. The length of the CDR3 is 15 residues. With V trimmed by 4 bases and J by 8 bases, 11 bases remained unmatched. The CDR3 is CASSSSGPNPYEQFF. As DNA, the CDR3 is TGTGCCAGCAGCTCTAGCGGACCAAACCCCTATGAGCAGTTCTTC.

CDR3 bases: TGCAGTGCTAGAGATAAGAGGGAAGCTTTCTTT. It specifies CSARDKREAFF. The V gene is TRBV20-1, the J gene TRBJ1-1; D is unclear. The CDR3 spans 11 residues. Germline loops: CDR1 DFQATT, CDR2 SNEGSKA (reference sequence). Between the trimmed V and J ends, which lost 0 bases and 8 bases, there was a span of 7 bases.

Here the CDR3 reads CARSWTDRQYF. The CDR3 region has the DNA TGTGCCCGATCGTGGACAGACCGTCAGTACTTC. The chain recombines TRBV30 with TRBJ2-5, with a weak D call TRBD1 (6 bases). Trimming removed 8 bases from V and 11 bases from J, with 18 bases in between. There are 11 residues in the CDR3. Germline assignment: CDR1 GTSNPN and CDR2 SVGIG (reference sequence).

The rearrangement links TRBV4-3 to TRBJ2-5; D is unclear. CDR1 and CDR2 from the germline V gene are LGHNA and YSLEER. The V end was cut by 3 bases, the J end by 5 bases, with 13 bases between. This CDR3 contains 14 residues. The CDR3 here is CASSHRSGFETQYF. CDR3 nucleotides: TGCGCCAGCAGCCATCGGTCGGGTTTTGAGACCCAGTACTTC.

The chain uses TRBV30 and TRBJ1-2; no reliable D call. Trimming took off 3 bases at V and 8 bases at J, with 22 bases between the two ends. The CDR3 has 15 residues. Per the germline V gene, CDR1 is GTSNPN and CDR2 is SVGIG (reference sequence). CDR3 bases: TGTGCCTGGAGCCTGGTTGGGAGCGAGATGATAGGCTACACCTTC. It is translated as CAWSLVGSEMIGYTF.

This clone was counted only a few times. The CDR3: CASSREGTAEETQYF. The CDR3 DNA follows: TGTGCCAGCAGTAGAGAGGGAACCGCGGAAGAGACCCAGTACTTC. The chain joins TRBV2 to TRBJ2-5; TRBD2 might be the D (5 bases). Per the germline V gene, CDR1 is SNHLY and CDR2 is FYNNEI. The V end lost 5 bases, the J end lost 3 bases, and 16 bases lay between the germline ends. The CDR3 contains 15 residues.

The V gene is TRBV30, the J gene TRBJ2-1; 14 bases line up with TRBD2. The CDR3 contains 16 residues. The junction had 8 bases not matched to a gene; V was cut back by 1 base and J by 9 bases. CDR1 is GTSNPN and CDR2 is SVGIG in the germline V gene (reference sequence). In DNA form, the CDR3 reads TGTGCCTGGAGTGGGCGGGGGACTAGCGGGAGTATTGAGCAGTTCTTC. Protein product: CAWSGRGTSGSIEQFF.

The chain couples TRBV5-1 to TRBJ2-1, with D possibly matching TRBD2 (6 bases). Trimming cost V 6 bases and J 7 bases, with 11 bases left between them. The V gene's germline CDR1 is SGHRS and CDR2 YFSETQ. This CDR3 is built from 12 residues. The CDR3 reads CASISLANEQFF. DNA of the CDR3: TGCGCCAGCATTAGCCTAGCGAATGAGCAGTTCTTC.

CDR3 in amino acids: CAISGGTDYTDTQYF. The CDR3, as DNA: TGTGCCATCAGTGGCGGGACAGACTACACAGATACGCAGTATTTT. This rearrangement joins TRBV10-3 to TRBJ2-3; tentative D call: TRBD1 (7 bases). The V and J ends lost 4 bases and 2 bases respectively, with 13 bases between them. CDR3 size: 15 residues. Germline CDR1 reads ENHRY; CDR2 reads SYGVKD.

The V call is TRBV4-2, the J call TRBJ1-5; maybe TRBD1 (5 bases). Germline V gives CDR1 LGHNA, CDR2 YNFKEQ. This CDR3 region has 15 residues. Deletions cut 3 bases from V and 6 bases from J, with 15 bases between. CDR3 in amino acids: CASSQGEGNGQPQHF. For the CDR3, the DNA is TGTGCCAGCAGCCAGGGGGAGGGTAACGGTCAGCCCCAGCATTTT.

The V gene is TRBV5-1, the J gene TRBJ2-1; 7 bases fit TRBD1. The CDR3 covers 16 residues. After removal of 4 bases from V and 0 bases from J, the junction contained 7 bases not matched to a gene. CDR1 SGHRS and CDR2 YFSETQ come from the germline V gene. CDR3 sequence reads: CASSQLTGSSYNEQFF. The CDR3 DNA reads TGCGCCAGCAGCCAGTTGACAGGGAGCTCCTACAATGAGCAGTTCTTC.